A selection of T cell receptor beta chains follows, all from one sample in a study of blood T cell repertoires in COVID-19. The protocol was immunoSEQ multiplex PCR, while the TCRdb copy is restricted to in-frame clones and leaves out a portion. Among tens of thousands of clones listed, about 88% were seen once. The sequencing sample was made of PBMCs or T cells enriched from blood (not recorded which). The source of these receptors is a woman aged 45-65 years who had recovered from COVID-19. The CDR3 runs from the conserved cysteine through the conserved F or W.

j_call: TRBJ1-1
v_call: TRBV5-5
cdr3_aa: CASSSWTVNTEAFF

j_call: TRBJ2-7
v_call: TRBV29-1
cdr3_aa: CSVQPGTGLYEQYF

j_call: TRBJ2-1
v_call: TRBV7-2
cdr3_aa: CASSPRTSVGTGNEQFF

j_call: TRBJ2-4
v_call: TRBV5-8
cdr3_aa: CASSMPRLAERALAKNIQYF

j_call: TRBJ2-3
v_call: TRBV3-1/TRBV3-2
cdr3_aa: CASSQLFSTQYF

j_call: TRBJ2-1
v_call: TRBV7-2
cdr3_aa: CASSKRAGAPYNEQFF

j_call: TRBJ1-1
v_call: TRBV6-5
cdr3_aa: CASSYSFQEGTEAFF

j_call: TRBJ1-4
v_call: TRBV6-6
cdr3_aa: CASSYPRDSEAKLFF

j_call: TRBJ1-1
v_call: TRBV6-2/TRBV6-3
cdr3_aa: CASSYPSSGAVVGTEAFF

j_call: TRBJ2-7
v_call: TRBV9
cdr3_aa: CASSVGDVGAYEQYF

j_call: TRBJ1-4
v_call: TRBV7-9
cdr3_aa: CASSRDRGYEKLFF

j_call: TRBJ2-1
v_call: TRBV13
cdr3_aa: CASSLLNPPTGPRGWDEQFF

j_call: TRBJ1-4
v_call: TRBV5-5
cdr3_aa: CASSLFGTGGEKLFF

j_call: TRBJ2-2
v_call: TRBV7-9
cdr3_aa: CASSLGRGQGGTGELFF

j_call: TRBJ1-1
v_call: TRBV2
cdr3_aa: CASSPGLMNTEAFF

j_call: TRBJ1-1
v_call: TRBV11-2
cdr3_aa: CASRLGGPTEAFF

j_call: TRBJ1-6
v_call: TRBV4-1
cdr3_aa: CASSQGEGRNSPLHF

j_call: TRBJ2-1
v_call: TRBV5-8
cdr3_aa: CASSLVGGDPTYNEQFF

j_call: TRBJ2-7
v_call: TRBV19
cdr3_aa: CASSMASGRFGYEQYF

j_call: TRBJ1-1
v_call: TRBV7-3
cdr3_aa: CASSRQGNTEAFF

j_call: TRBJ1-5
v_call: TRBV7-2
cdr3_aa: CASSFQDNQPQHF

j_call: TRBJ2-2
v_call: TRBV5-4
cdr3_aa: CASSLVPGPTGELFF

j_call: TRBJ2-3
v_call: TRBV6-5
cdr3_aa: CASSPRLAKADTQYF

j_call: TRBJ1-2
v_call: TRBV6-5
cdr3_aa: CASRGQDYYGYTF

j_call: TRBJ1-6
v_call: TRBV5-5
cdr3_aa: CASSRDSYNSPLHF

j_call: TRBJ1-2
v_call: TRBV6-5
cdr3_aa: CASRTLQGNYGYTF

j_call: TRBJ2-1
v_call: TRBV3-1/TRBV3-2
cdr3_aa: CASSQGTGHNEQFF

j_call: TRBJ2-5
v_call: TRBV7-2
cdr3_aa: CASSSSRAIQGETQYF

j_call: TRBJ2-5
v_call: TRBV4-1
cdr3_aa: CASSPPPGVTETQYF

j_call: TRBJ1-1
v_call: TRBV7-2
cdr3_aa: CASSLNSYTEAFF

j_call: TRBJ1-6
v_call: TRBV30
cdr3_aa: CAWSVRGGSYNSPLHF

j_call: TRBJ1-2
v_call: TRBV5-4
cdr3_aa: CASASGTGANYGYTF

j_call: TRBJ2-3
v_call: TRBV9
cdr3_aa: CASSVDFSTDTQYF

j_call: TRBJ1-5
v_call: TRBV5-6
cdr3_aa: CASSLRGSNQPQHF

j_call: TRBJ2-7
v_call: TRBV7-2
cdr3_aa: CASSRPWDRGSYEQYF

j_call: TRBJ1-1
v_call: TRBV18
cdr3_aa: CASSPPPGNTEAFF

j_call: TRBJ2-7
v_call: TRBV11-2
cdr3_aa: CASSLGGSGRGEQYF

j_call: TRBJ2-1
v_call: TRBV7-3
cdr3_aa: CASSPAGLGYNEQFF

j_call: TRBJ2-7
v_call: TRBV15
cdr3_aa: CATSRGGTGPDEQYF

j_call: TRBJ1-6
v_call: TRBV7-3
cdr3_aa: CASSATAGGNSPLHF

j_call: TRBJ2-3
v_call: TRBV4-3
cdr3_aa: CASSQESQASGGMDTQYF

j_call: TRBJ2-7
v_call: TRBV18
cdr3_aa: CASSPRTASYEQYF

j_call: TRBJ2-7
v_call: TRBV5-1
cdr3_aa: CASSATGGSYEQYF

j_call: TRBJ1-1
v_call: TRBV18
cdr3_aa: CASSPLYRALNTEAFF

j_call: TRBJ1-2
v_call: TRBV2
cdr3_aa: CASSPPPRQANYGYTF

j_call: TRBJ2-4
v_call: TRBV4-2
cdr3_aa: CASGRGGDRTKNIQYF

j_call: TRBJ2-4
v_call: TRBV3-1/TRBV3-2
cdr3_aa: CASSGQYPKGDIQYF

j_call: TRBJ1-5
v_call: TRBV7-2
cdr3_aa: CASSLWSEQPQHF

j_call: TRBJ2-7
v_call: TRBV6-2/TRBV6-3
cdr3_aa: CASSYSGTGVYEQYF

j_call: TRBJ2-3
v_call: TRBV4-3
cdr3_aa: CASSREPLSVTSTDTQYF

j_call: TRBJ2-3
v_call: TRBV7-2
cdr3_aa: CASSPPSGRDTQYF

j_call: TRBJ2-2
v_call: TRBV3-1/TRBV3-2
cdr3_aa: CASRQGIGTGELFF

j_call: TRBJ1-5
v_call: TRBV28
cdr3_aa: CASTPGGRVDNQPQHF

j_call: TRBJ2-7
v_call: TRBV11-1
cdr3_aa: CASSRSRGIPSYEQYF

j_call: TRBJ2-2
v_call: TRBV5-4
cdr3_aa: CASSLVSGGGTGELFF